The 21 T cell receptor beta chains below all came from one sample that was sequenced in a study of CD8+ T cells in alopecia areata. The sequencing template was cDNA reverse transcribed from extracted RNA. Libraries were prepared by immunoSEQ multiplex PCR; TCRdb keeps only in-frame clonotypes and omits some of them. This table holds about 4,000 clones, 70% found once. The treatment: oral pan-JAK inhibitor, 5-10 mg twice daily. Samples from alopecia areata patients were lesional scalp punch biopsies and peripheral blood. This specimen consisted of skin, obtained at week 24, from a patient treated with tofacitinib. All receptors derive from a human donor with alopecia areata.

The gene calls are TRBV4-1 and TRBJ2-7; D is possibly TRBD1 or TRBD2 (5 bases each). The germline V gene encodes CDR1 MGHRA and CDR2 YSYEKL. V gave up 6 bases and J gave up 5 bases, with 14 bases separating them. This CDR3 spans 13 amino acids. The CDR3 DNA reads as TGCGCCAGCAGTTACGGTCGGGGCCACGAGCAGTACTTC. Residues: CASSYGRGHEQYF.

The CDR3 nucleotides read TGTGCCAGCAGCTTCGGGTCTTATGGCTACACCTTC. Protein sequence: CASSFGSYGYTF. The chain carries TRBV9 and TRBJ1-2; no firm D call. Germline V CDR1 and CDR2: SGDLS, YYNGEE. The V end was cut by 4 bases, the J end by 5 bases, with 9 bases between. The CDR3 has 12 amino acids.

This clone was observed once. The chain has TRBV6-4 and TRBJ2-1, with TRBD2 matching 10 bases. CDR3 size: 14 residues. Germline values: CDR1 MRHNA, CDR2 SNTAGT. V was clipped by 7 bases and J by 4 bases; unmatched bases: 4. This CDR3 is CASTSGGFYNEQFF. The DNA of the CDR3 is TGTGCCAGCACTAGCGGGGGATTTTACAATGAGCAGTTCTTC.

This chain connects TRBV2 to TRBJ1-1; D remains unclear. The CDR3 is 12 residues long. V was shortened by 6 bases and J by 6 bases, with 11 bases between the two germline ends. Germline V gene sequence: CDR1 SNHLY, CDR2 FYNNEI. The CDR3 sequence is CASRTGVPEAFF. In nucleotides, the CDR3 is TGTGCCAGCAGGACGGGTGTCCCTGAAGCTTTCTTT.

A single count supports this clone. V is TRBV18 and J is TRBJ2-7, with D possibly called TRBD1 or TRBD2 (7 bases each). The CDR3 length is 20 residues. Trimming cost V 3 bases and J 3 bases, with 30 bases left between them. Germline V CDR1 and CDR2: KGHSH, LQKENI. The CDR3 loop is CASSPKGDRPLSGEYYEQYF. The CDR3 DNA reads TGTGCCAGCTCACCTAAAGGGGACAGACCGTTGAGCGGGGAGTACTACGAGCAGTACTTC.

This clone came up a few times. The chain uses TRBV5-8 and TRBJ1-1, with 8 bases that match TRBD1. V lost 2 bases and J lost 3; bases outside the gene matches: 9. The CDR3 has 16 residues. Germline CDR1 SGHTS, CDR2 YDEGEE. CDR3 residues: CASSFVLRGQDTEAFF. The CDR3 nucleotides are TGTGCCAGCAGCTTTGTACTCAGGGGGCAGGACACTGAAGCTTTCTTT.

This chain connects TRBV30 to TRBJ2-7; a possible D gene is TRBD2 (5 bases). The V gene's germline CDR1 is GTSNPN and CDR2 SVGIG (reference sequence). V shed 0 bases and J shed 4 bases, with 7 bases lying between them. The CDR3 is made up of 12 amino acids. This CDR3 reads CAWSVRGYEQYF. The CDR3 DNA reads TGTGCCTGGAGTGTAAGAGGGTACGAGCAGTACTTC.

V usage is TRBV28 and J usage is TRBJ2-5, with 8 bases matching TRBD1. V lost 2 bases to trimming and J lost 4 bases; unmatched junction nucleotides: 9. The CDR3 has 16 amino acids. CDR1 MDHEN and CDR2 SYDVKM come from the germline V gene. The CDR3: CASSLPPRGRGETQYF. CDR3 coding DNA: TGTGCCAGCAGTTTACCCCCCAGGGGGCGCGGAGAGACCCAGTACTTC. Supplemented by reference TRBV28 and TRBJ2-5, the full variable domain reads DVKVTQSSRYLVKRTGEKVFLECVQDMDHENMFWYRQDPGLGLRLIYFSYDVKMKEKGDIPEGYSVSREKKERFSLILESASTNQTSMYLCASSLPPRGRGETQYFGPGTRLLVL.

The CDR3 nucleotides are TGTGCCAGCAGTTACGCCAGGGCCACTGAAGCTTTCTTT. The encoded protein is CASSYARATEAFF. The rearrangement uses TRBV6-5 and TRBJ1-1; the D gene is possibly TRBD1 (5 bases). Germline V gene sequence: CDR1 MNHEY, CDR2 SVGAGI. The CDR3 has 13 residues. V gave up 2 bases and J gave up 4 bases, with 8 bases separating them.

The chain is built from TRBV27 and TRBJ1-5; D is unresolved. The germline gives CDR1 MNHEY, CDR2 SMNVEV (reference sequence). V lost 3 bases to trimming and J lost 4 bases, with 10 bases between them. This CDR3 contains 14 residues. The CDR3 sequence is CASSFSGTNQPQHF. The CDR3 nucleotides read TGTGCCAGCAGTTTTTCAGGAACTAATCAGCCCCAGCATTTT.

This chain links TRBV29-1 with TRBJ1-4; unclear D gene. Germline V CDR1 and CDR2: SQVTM, ANQGSEA. Trimming stripped 2 bases from V and 8 bases from J, with 6 bases between. The CDR3 covers 11 residues. Here the CDR3 reads CSVEKEEKLFF. In DNA form, the CDR3 reads TGCAGCGTTGAAAAGGAGGAAAAACTGTTTTTT.

This chain uses TRBV5-1 with TRBJ2-5; possible D gene TRBD2, 6 bases. V was shortened by 0 bases and J by 1 base, with 10 bases between the two germline ends. The CDR3 spans 15 residues. CDR1 is SGHRS and CDR2 is YFSETQ in the germline V gene. CDR3 in DNA: TGCGCCAGCAGCTTGGCCGGGGGACGCCAAGAGACCCAGTACTTC. Its translation is CASSLAGGRQETQYF.

The chain employs TRBV7-8 and TRBJ1-2, with 9 bases fitting TRBD1. The CDR3 is 15 residues long. CDR1 and CDR2 (germline): SGHVS, FQNEAQ. Losses at the gene ends were 5 bases for V and 4 bases for J; bases not matched to a gene: 8. For the CDR3, the DNA is TGTGCCAGCAGCCCAACAGGGGGCAATCGCTATGGCTACACCTTC. This gives the protein CASSPTGGNRYGYTF.

The CDR3 loop reads CASSSAGVQPQHF. CDR3 bases: TGTGCCAGCAGCTCCGCAGGGGTCCAGCCCCAGCATTTT. The chain uses TRBV5-5 and TRBJ1-5; a possible D gene is TRBD1 (6 bases). The CDR3 extends over 13 amino acids. Trimming took 3 bases from V and 7 from J, leaving 11 bases between them. The V gene's germline CDR1 is SGHKS and CDR2 YYEKEE (reference sequence).

V gene TRBV28 combines with J gene TRBJ2-7, with D tentatively TRBD1 or TRBD2 (6 bases each). Germline-derived CDR1 and CDR2 are MDHEN and SYDVKM. The CDR3 has 18 amino acids. Trimming took 6 bases from V and 0 from J, leaving 24 bases between them. The CDR3 loop is CASRNTGWMGGFSYEQYF. In DNA form, the CDR3 reads TGTGCCAGCAGAAACACCGGCTGGATGGGGGGCTTCTCCTACGAGCAGTACTTC.

Details on this clone: Other DNA sequences from this sample encode an identical CDR3 as well. The genes are TRBV6-1 and TRBJ1-1; D not resolved. Germline V gives CDR1 MNHNS, CDR2 SASEGT. The CDR3 extends over 12 amino acids. V gave up 6 bases and J gave up 11 bases, with 16 bases separating them. The CDR3 spells CASRDLQPAAFF. The CDR3 DNA sequence: TGTGCCAGCAGGGATCTCCAACCGGCGGCTTTCTTT.

V usage is TRBV15 and J usage is TRBJ1-6, with 9 positions matching TRBD1. From germline, CDR1 is LNHNV and CDR2 YYDKDF (reference sequence). Trimming took 0 bases from V and 11 from J; bases not matched to a gene: 11. The CDR3 runs to 17 residues. CDR3 coding DNA: TGTGCCACCAGCAGAGAAGGAGGACAGGGGTCGAGGCCACCCCTCCACTTT. Translation gives CATSREGGQGSRPPLHF.

This clone was detected a few times. The chain uses TRBV28 and TRBJ2-5; 8 bases are a match to TRBD1. From germline, CDR1 is MDHEN and CDR2 SYDVKM. V was clipped by 2 bases and J by 3 bases; unmatched bases: 2. CDR3 length equals 14 residues. In nucleotides, the CDR3 is TGTGCCAGCAGTTTAGGACAGGGCGAAGAGACCCAGTACTTC. Encoded protein: CASSLGQGEETQYF.

The chain uses TRBV5-1 and TRBJ1-6, with D uncertain. Per germline, CDR1 SGHRS and CDR2 YFSETQ. V was clipped by 2 bases and J by 9 bases, with 15 bases between them. The CDR3 runs 15 residues. This chain's CDR3 is CASSFSGFESSPLHF. CDR3 sequence (DNA): TGCGCCAGCAGCTTTTCGGGGTTTGAGAGTTCACCCCTCCACTTT.

This chain joins TRBV4-1 and TRBJ2-3, with 8 bases identical to TRBD1. J was trimmed by 4 bases and V by 0 bases; bases with no gene match: 3. Germline assignment: CDR1 MGHRA and CDR2 YSYEKL. The CDR3 is 15 residues long. The CDR3 DNA sequence: TGCGCCAGCAGCCAAGAGGACAGGGAGCCAGATACGCAGTATTTT. Translating it yields CASSQEDREPDTQYF.

V is TRBV5-1 and J is TRBJ2-2, with TRBD1 identical over 8 bases. Per germline, CDR1 SGHRS and CDR2 YFSETQ. This CDR3 region has 15 residues. V shed 1 base and J 5 bases; nucleotides not matched to a gene: 4. CDR3: CASSLTGDRTGELFF. The CDR3 DNA sequence: TGCGCCAGCAGCTTGACGGGGGACAGGACCGGGGAGCTGTTTTTT.